The clone carrying this TCR beta chain has more than one count but fewer than ten. Antigen unknown. Broader study findings: Tumor Tregs overlapped most with tumor, then blood, naive CD4+ cells.

CD4+CD45RO+CD25- cells were isolated as memory CD4+ T cells. Per the germline V gene, CDR1 is SGHRS and CDR2 is YFSETQ. CDR3 size: 12 residues. Trimming removed 3 bases at V and 5 bases at J, with 9 bases between. Full-length variable regions came from constant-region reverse primers plus semi-nested Nested Universal Primer A PCR. TCRdb re-called the 5' RACE reads with MiXCR, one entry per CDR3 protein. The sample comprises about 64,000 distinct CDR3 sequences, under 25% of which are singletons, and 2.5% to 3.5% rests with the top ten. This TCR came from a female donor with breast cancer. The V and J genes are TRBV5-1 and TRBJ2-7; no clear D. Specimen: memory CD4+ T cells sorted from a lymph node. Subset of the sample: memory CD4+ T cells, CD4+CD45RO+CD25-. The CDR3 protein is CASSYGLDEQYF. The CDR3 region has the DNA TGCGCCAGCAGCTACGGGCTGGACGAGCAGTACTTC.